Below, one T cell receptor (beta chain) is given with its context. What it binds is not known. Template switching supplied a universal primer site; unique molecular identifiers were carried on the cDNA. Each CDR3 protein gets one entry after TCRdb re-called the 5' RACE reads with MiXCR. The table lists just over 450,000 distinct CDR3 sequences, about 14% of them singletons, with 0.4% to 0.55% in the top ten. Healthy Caucasian individuals made up all the donors. The CDR3 runs to 16 residues. CDR1 is KGHDR, CDR2 SFDVKD, per germline. V trimming: 3 bases; J trimming: 4 bases; junction bases outside the gene matches: 8. These data originate in a study of identical twins. Whole-study results and caveats: Within beta out-of-frame sequences, the excess sharing observed between twins was weaker. In zero-insertion analyses, partial confounding could arise from invariant MAIT and iNKT cells.

This sample also belongs to another study, concerning yellow fever vaccine responses in identical twins.

This sequence was found in a woman aged 18-35 years in good health. The sequencing input was CD4+ T cells sorted from blood. The rearrangement uses TRBV24-1 and TRBJ2-3; 8 nucleotides agree with TRBD2. CDR3 nucleotides: TGTGCCACCAGTGATACGGCTAGCGGGTTGGCAGATACGCAGTATTTT. This gives the protein CATSDTASGLADTQYF.